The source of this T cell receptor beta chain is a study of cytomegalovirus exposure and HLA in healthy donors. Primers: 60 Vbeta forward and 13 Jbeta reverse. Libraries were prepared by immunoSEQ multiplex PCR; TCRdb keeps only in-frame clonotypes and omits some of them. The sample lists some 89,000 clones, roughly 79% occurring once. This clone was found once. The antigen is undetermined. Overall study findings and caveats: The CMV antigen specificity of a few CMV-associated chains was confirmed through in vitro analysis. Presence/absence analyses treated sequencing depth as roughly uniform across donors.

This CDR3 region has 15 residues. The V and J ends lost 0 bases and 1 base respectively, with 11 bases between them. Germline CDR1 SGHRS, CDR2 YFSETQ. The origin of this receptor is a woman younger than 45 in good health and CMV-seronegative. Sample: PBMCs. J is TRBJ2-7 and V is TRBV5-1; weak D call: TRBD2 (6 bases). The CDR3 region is CASSLAGTSSYEQYF. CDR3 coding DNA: TGCGCCAGCAGCTTGGCCGGGACTTCTTCCTACGAGCAGTACTTC.